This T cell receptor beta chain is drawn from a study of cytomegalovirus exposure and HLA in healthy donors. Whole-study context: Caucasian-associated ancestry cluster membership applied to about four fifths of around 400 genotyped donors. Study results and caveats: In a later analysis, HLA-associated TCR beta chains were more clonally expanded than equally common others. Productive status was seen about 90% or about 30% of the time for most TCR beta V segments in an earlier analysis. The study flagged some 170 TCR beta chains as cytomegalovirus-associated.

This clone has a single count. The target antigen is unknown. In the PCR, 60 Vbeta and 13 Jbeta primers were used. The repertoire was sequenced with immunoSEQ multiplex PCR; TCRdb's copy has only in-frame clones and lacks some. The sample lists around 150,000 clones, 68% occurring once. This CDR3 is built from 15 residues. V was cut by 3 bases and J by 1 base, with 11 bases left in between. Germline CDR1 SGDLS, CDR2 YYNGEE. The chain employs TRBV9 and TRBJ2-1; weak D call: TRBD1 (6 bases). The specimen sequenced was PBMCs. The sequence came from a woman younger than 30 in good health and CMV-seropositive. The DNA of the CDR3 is TGTGCCAGCAGCGCCCCAGGGGAATCCTACAATGAGCAGTTCTTC. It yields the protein CASSAPGESYNEQFF.